The rows below give T cell receptor beta chains drawn from one sample of a study of cytomegalovirus exposure and HLA in healthy donors. The repertoire was sequenced with immunoSEQ multiplex PCR; TCRdb's copy has only in-frame clones and lacks some. The sample holds just over 150,000 clones; under 80% are singletons and the top ten take roughly 1.9%. The material sequenced was PBMCs. The receptors here all came from a female donor in good health and CMV-seronegative. Each CDR3 is given with its conserved first and last residue. Fields, in order: clone size, D gene, J gene, V gene, CDR3 protein, CDR3 DNA. The D gene is left open where the match is weak. Clone size is given for some rows only: seen once, a few or many times, or a class if the clone is expanded.

- TRBD2 TRBJ2-7 TRBV7-8 CASSRLAAYEQYF TGTGCCAGCAGCCGACTAGCGGCTTACGAGCAGTACTTC
- - TRBJ1-4 TRBV5-1 CASSPIQGGGEKLFF TGCGCCAGCAGCCCTATACAGGGAGGGGGAGAAAAACTGTTTTTT
few - TRBJ2-1 TRBV21-1 CATPSGCNEQFF TGTGCCACCCCTTCGGGTTGCAATGAGCAGTTCTTC
- TRBD2 TRBJ2-3 TRBV25-1 CASSDSMRSGRVPDTQYF TGTGCCAGCAGTGATTCCATGCGTAGCGGGAGGGTCCCAGATACGCAGTATTTT
once - TRBJ1-2 TRBV7-9 CASSSRQAIPGYTF TGTGCCAGCAGCTCTCGACAGGCGATTCCAGGCTACACCTTC
once - TRBJ2-5 TRBV2 CASSDISETQYF TGTGCCAGCAGTGATATCTCTGAGACCCAGTACTTC
- - TRBJ1-1 TRBV2 CASSDDRQRAEAFF TGTGCCAGCAGTGATGACAGGCAAAGGGCTGAAGCTTTCTTT
- - TRBJ2-5 TRBV7-9 CASSLQETQYF TGTGCCAGCAGTCTCCAAGAGACCCAGTACTTC
- - TRBJ2-5 TRBV5-1 CASSFLSGRETQYF TGCGCCAGCAGCTTTCTCTCAGGGAGGGAGACCCAGTACTTC
- - TRBJ2-5 TRBV5-1 CASSFSTGSETQYF TGCGCCAGCAGCTTCTCAACAGGGTCGGAGACCCAGTACTTC
- TRBD1 TRBJ2-7 TRBV30 CAWHRGPYEQYF TGTGCCTGGCACAGGGGACCCTACGAGCAGTACTTC
- TRBD1 TRBJ1-1 TRBV13 CASRSTIDRQGRNTEAFF TGTGCCAGCAGGAGTACGATAGACCGACAGGGAAGGAACACTGAAGCTTTCTTT
- - TRBJ1-1 TRBV7-3 CASSLTYSGSTEAFF TGTGCCAGCAGCTTAACTTACAGCGGGAGCACTGAAGCTTTCTTT
- TRBD2 TRBJ2-5 TRBV19 CASTRRLAEETQYF TGTGCCAGTACCCGTCGGCTAGCGGAAGAGACCCAGTACTTC
- - TRBJ1-2 TRBV9 CASSAWTANYGYTF TGTGCCAGCAGCGCCTGGACAGCGAACTATGGCTACACCTTC
- TRBD1 TRBJ2-3 TRBV15 CATSPTGVTDTQYF TGTGCCACCAGCCCCACAGGGGTCACAGATACGCAGTATTTT
- TRBD1 TRBJ2-3 TRBV6-1 CASSEAGQSTDTQYF TGTGCCAGCAGTGAAGCGGGACAGAGCACAGATACGCAGTATTTT
- - TRBJ1-2 TRBV30 CAWILKGGEVYGYTF TGTGCCTGGATCTTAAAGGGGGGGGAAGTCTATGGCTACACCTTC
once TRBD1 TRBJ1-1 TRBV4-2 CASSQDPTGDTEAFF TGTGCCAGCAGCCAAGACCCGACAGGGGACACTGAAGCTTTCTTT
- - TRBJ2-7 TRBV7-9 CASSLILRQPYIYF TGTGCCAGCAGCTTAATTCTCCGACAGCCGTACATATACTTC
- - TRBJ1-1 TRBV15 CATSRNRVENTEAFF TGTGCCACCAGCCGCAACAGGGTCGAGAACACTGAAGCTTTCTTT
- - TRBJ1-5 TRBV30 CAWTGPGDNQPQHF TGTGCCTGGACGGGGCCAGGGGACAATCAGCCCCAGCATTTT
- - TRBJ1-4 TRBV5-1 CASSSSGITNEKLFF TGCGCCAGCAGCTCGTCGGGGATCACTAATGAAAAACTGTTTTTT
- TRBD1 TRBJ2-2 TRBV5-1 CASSSQGADTGELFF TGCGCCAGCAGCTCTCAGGGGGCTGACACCGGGGAGCTGTTTTTT
- TRBD2 TRBJ2-1 TRBV11-2 CASSRTSGVGNEQFF TGTGCCAGCAGTCGGACTAGCGGAGTGGGGAATGAGCAGTTCTTC
- - TRBJ1-1 TRBV7-9 CASSPGSLNTEAFF TGTGCCAGCAGCCCGGGATCCCTGAACACTGAAGCTTTCTTT
- - TRBJ1-5 TRBV7-9 CASSFSQGDQPQHF TGTGCCAGCAGCTTCTCGCAGGGTGATCAGCCCCAGCATTTT
- - TRBJ2-7 TRBV27 CASSSRQPYEQYF TGTGCCAGCAGTTCTAGACAGCCCTACGAGCAGTACTTC
- - TRBJ1-1 TRBV1 CTSSQDRGLDTEAFF TGCACCAGCAGCCAAGATCGAGGGCTAGACACTGAAGCTTTCTTT
- - TRBJ1-1 TRBV27 CASQGLMYNTEAFF TGTGCCAGCCAGGGACTCATGTATAACACTGAAGCTTTCTTT
- TRBD2 TRBJ2-1 TRBV5-1 CASSLVSTSGYNEQFF TGCGCCAGCAGCTTGGTGTCGACTAGCGGATACAATGAGCAGTTCTTC
- - TRBJ2-3 TRBV7-9 CASTLSRSGARDTQYF TGTGCCAGCACCCTGAGTAGGTCGGGAGCTAGAGATACGCAGTATTTT
- - TRBJ2-3 TRBV7-9 CASSLERGWYTDTQYF TGTGCCAGCAGCTTGGAAAGGGGGTGGTACACAGATACGCAGTATTTT
- - TRBJ1-2 TRBV5-6 CASSAGQGSFNYGYTF TGTGCCAGCAGCGCCGGGCAGGGGAGTTTTAACTATGGCTACACCTTC
- TRBD1 TRBJ2-6 TRBV5-4 CASRPGTGISGANVLTF TGTGCCAGCAGACCCGGGACAGGGATCTCTGGGGCCAACGTCCTGACTTTC
- - TRBJ1-2 TRBV11-2 CASSPGQNYGYTF TGTGCCAGCAGCCCCGGACAGAACTATGGCTACACCTTC
- TRBD2 TRBJ2-7 TRBV19 CASSIVASGAYEQYF TGTGCCAGTAGTATAGTAGCTAGCGGGGCCTACGAGCAGTACTTC
- TRBD1 TRBJ2-7 TRBV5-1 CASSQQGLSYEQYF TGCGCCAGCAGCCAACAGGGGTTATCCTACGAGCAGTACTTC
- - TRBJ2-5 TRBV5-6 CASSLLGAGETQYF TGTGCCAGCAGCTTGTTGGGGGCAGGGGAGACCCAGTACTTC
- - TRBJ2-7 TRBV14 CASSHLRDTSYEQYF TGTGCCAGCAGCCACCTCCGGGACACCTCCTACGAGCAGTACTTC
- - TRBJ1-2 TRBV7-9 CASSPRGGGNYGYTF TGTGCCAGCAGCCCAAGGGGGGGCGGTAACTATGGCTACACCTTC
once - TRBJ2-7 TRBV30 CAWSVPGGSYEQYF TGTGCCTGGAGTGTACCCGGGGGCTCCTACGAGCAGTACTTC
- - TRBJ2-3 TRBV2 CASLGGTWADTQYF TGTGCCTCGTTGGGCGGGACCTGGGCAGATACGCAGTATTTT
- - TRBJ2-7 TRBV10-1 CASGQGTYEQYF TGCGCCAGCGGCCAGGGGACCTACGAGCAGTACTTC
- - TRBJ1-2 TRBV6-5 CASSPTGKSGYTF TGTGCCAGCAGTCCTACAGGAAAATCTGGCTACACCTTC
- TRBD2 TRBJ2-1 TRBV13 CASSPRGGSYNEQFF TGTGCCAGCAGCCCCCGGGGCGGGAGCTACAATGAGCAGTTCTTC
- - TRBJ2-7 TRBV2 CASSEWPREYF TGTGCCAGCAGTGAATGGCCTCGGGAGTACTTC
- - TRBJ1-4 TRBV9 CASSVTGSGEKLFF TGTGCCAGCAGCGTTACAGGGTCAGGTGAAAAACTGTTTTTT
once - TRBJ2-3 TRBV5-5 CASSLAGRGSDTQYF TGTGCCAGCAGCTTGGCAGGGCGTGGGTCAGATACGCAGTATTTT
- TRBD2 TRBJ2-1 TRBV7-3 CASSLSGGSSYNEQFF TGTGCCAGCAGCTTAAGCGGCGGGAGCTCCTACAATGAGCAGTTCTTC
- - TRBJ2-2 TRBV5-5 CASSLETNTGELFF TGTGCCAGCAGCCTGGAAACTAACACCGGGGAGCTGTTTTTT